A selection of T cell receptor beta chains follows, all from one sample in a study of blood T cell repertoires in COVID-19. Repertoires were generated with immunoSEQ multiplex PCR, while TCRdb's copy carries only in-frame clones and drops some. The sample lists about 64,000 clones, about 88% seen once, with roughly 43% in the top ten. Sequences were obtained from peripheral blood. These receptors were taken from a woman aged 60-75 years with COVID-19, enrolled during active disease. Both conserved end residues are part of each CDR3. D genes are given only for firm matches. Rows may omit the clone size; those that give it use once, few, many or a size class.

j_gene,d_gene,v_gene,abundance,CDR3nt,CDR3aa
TRBJ1-2,.,TRBV5-1,.,TGCGCCAGCAGCCCGGGGGACTTCGGCACCTTC,CASSPGDFGTF
TRBJ2-5,.,TRBV6-5,.,TGTGCCAGCAGTCATACTCTGGGGAGGCAGACCCAGTACTTC,CASSHTLGRQTQYF
TRBJ1-3,.,TRBV4-2,.,TGTGCCAGCAGCCAAGATCTGTTAGGACTCATGGACAACACCATATATTTT,CASSQDLLGLMDNTIYF
TRBJ2-3,.,TRBV9,.,TGTGCCAGCAGCGCCCTAGCCGGGGGCACAGATACGCAGTATTTT,CASSALAGGTDTQYF
TRBJ2-7,.,TRBV28,.,TGTGCCAGTACCGACAGGACCTACGAGCAGTACTTC,CASTDRTYEQYF
TRBJ2-7,TRBD1,TRBV12-3/TRBV12-4,.,TGTGCCAGCAGGAAGGGACAGGAGTTCGGGCAGTACTTC,CASRKGQEFGQYF
TRBJ2-2,.,TRBV5-4,.,TGTGCCAGCAGCGCCCCAAGAGGCACCGGGGAGCTGTTTTTT,CASSAPRGTGELFF
TRBJ2-1,TRBD2,TRBV28,once,TGTGCCAGCAGCCCAACTAGCGGCAATGAGCAGTTCTTC,CASSPTSGNEQFF
TRBJ2-4,TRBD1,TRBV18,.,TGTGCCAGCTCACCCGGGACAGCGGAGGCCAAAAACATTCAGTACTTC,CASSPGTAEAKNIQYF
TRBJ2-1,TRBD2,TRBV7-9,.,TGTGCCAGCAGCTTAGGTTCTAGCGGCTACAATGAGCAGTTCTTC,CASSLGSSGYNEQFF
TRBJ1-1,.,TRBV6-5,.,TGTGCCAGCAGTTTCTCGGTCCTCGCGGACACTGAAGCTTTCTTT,CASSFSVLADTEAFF
TRBJ2-1,TRBD2,TRBV11-1,.,TGTGCCAGCAGCTTAGCGCTAGCGGGGGGTAACAATGAGCAGTTCTTC,CASSLALAGGNNEQFF
TRBJ2-5,TRBD1,TRBV24-1,.,TGTGCCACCAGTGAAGCGCCGGGTCTCAGGGGGGAGACCCAGTACTTC,CATSEAPGLRGETQYF
TRBJ1-1,.,TRBV27,.,TGTGCCAGCAGTTTATCTTACGGGGGGGGAGGGACTGAAGCTTTCTTT,CASSLSYGGGGTEAFF
TRBJ1-4,TRBD1,TRBV10-3,.,TGTGCCATCAGTGAGCCGGGACAGGGGGATGAAAAACTGTTTTTT,CAISEPGQGDEKLFF
TRBJ1-1,.,TRBV7-9,few,TGTGCCGGGGGGGCGAACACTGAAGCTTTCTTT,CAGGANTEAFF
TRBJ2-7,TRBD2,TRBV10-3,.,TGTGCCATCAGTGACGTTCTAGCGGGAGGTCACGAGCAGTACTTC,CAISDVLAGGHEQYF
TRBJ2-7,.,TRBV5-5,.,TGTGCCAGCAGCTTGTGGTACAGGCCGAGTGGCGAGCAGTACTTC,CASSLWYRPSGEQYF
TRBJ2-7,.,TRBV5-1,.,TGCGCCAGCAGCGTCCGGGATGGCTACTCCTACGAGCAGTACTTC,CASSVRDGYSYEQYF
TRBJ2-1,.,TRBV5-1,once,TGCGCCAGCAGCTTGGTAATCGGAGAAACGAATGAGCAGTTCTTC,CASSLVIGETNEQFF
TRBJ2-7,TRBD1,TRBV9,.,TGTGCCAGCAGCGTCGGGACAGGTTCCGAGCAGTACTTC,CASSVGTGSEQYF
TRBJ2-3,TRBD2,TRBV9,.,TGTGCCAGCAGCGTAGGGGCGGGGGCAGATACGCAGTATTTT,CASSVGAGADTQYF
TRBJ2-1,.,TRBV7-9,.,TGTGCCAGCAGCCAAAGCCCGCTGATGGAGAATGAGCAGTTCTTC,CASSQSPLMENEQFF